This TCR beta chain is from a study of T cell responses to AZD1222 COVID-19 vaccine. Sequencing was performed with immunoSEQ multiplex PCR; in TCRdb, only in-frame clones are kept and a portion is missing. The table has approximately 100,000 clones, 90% seen once; the top ten hold about 5%. The study's findings and limits: Distributed over spike, vaccine-associated CD4 TCRs predominated at 160-218 and 743-854. Researchers took repertoire samples only after the peak T cell response had come. Spike-specific TCR breadth rose after two AZD1222 doses, and depth rose as well.

Analyses pooled second doses at about 4 or about 12 weeks. Germline CDR1 KGHDR, CDR2 SFDVKD. V lost 3 bases to trimming and J lost 3 bases, with 14 bases between them. The CDR3 loop spans 16 amino acids. Details on this clone: No antigen is known for it.

The input for sequencing was peripheral blood, taken 28 days after the second AZD1222 dose. This clonotype originated in an adult who received the AZD1222 COVID-19 vaccine. The chain has TRBV24-1 and TRBJ1-3; possible D gene TRBD1, 6 bases. The CDR3 nucleotides are TGTGCCACCAGTGATCCCTCAGGGGAGAATGGAAACACCATATATTTT. Amino acids: CATSDPSGENGNTIYF.